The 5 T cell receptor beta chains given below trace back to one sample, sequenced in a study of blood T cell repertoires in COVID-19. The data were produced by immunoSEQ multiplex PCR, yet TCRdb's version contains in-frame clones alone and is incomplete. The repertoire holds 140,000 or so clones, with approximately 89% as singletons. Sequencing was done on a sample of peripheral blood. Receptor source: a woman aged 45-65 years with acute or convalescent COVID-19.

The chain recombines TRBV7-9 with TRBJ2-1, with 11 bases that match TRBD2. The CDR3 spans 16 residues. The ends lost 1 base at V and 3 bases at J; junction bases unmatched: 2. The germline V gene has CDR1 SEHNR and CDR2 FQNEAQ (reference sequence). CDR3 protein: CASSLGLAGGYNEQFF. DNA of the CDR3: TGTGCCAGCAGCTTAGGGCTAGCGGGAGGCTACAATGAGCAGTTCTTC. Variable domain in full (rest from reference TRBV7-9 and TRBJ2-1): DTGVSQNPRHKITKRGQNVTFRCDPISEHNRLYWYRQTLGQGPEFLTYFQNEAQLEKSRLLSDRFSAERPKGSFSTLEIQRTEQGDSAMYLCASSLGLAGGYNEQFFGPGTRLTVL.

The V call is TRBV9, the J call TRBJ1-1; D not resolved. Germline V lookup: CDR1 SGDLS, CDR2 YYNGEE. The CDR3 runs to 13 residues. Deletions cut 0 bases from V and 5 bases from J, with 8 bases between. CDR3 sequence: CASSVGGDTEAFF. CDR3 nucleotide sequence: TGTGCCAGCAGCGTAGGGGGAGATACTGAAGCTTTCTTT.

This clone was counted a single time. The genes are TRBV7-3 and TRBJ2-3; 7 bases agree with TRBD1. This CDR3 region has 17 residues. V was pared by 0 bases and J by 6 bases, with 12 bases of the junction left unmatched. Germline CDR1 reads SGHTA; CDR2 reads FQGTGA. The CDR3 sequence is CASSLTGQWGSGDTQYF. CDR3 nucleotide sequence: TGTGCCAGCAGCTTAACGGGACAGTGGGGTAGTGGGGATACGCAGTATTTT. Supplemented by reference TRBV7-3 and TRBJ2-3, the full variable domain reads GAGVSQTPSNKVTEKGKYVELRCDPISGHTALYWYRQSLGQGPEFLIYFQGTGAADDSGLPNDRFFAVRPEGSVSTLKIQRTERGDSAVYLCASSLTGQWGSGDTQYFGPGTRLTVL.

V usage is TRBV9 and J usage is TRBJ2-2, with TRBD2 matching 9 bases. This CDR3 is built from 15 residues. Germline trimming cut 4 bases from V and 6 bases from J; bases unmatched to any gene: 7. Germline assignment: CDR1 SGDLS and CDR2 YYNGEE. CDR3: CASSRSGRGSGELFF. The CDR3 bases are TGTGCCAGCAGCCGTAGCGGGAGAGGGTCCGGGGAGCTGTTTTTT.

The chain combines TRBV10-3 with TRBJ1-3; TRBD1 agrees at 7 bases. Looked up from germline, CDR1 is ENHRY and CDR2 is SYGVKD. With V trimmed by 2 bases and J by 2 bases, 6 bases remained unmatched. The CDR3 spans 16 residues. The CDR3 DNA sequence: TGTGCCATCAGTGAGGCAACAGGGGAAACTGGAAACACCATATATTTT. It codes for CAISEATGETGNTIYF.